Presented here are 4 T cell receptor beta chains from one specimen sequenced in a study of blood T cell repertoires in COVID-19. Produced via immunoSEQ multiplex PCR; TCRdb's table is partial and in-frame only. The sample carries around 130,000 clones, around nine tenths recorded once. Sequenced: peripheral blood. The receptors originated from a human donor in a cohort sampled during active COVID-19.

J is TRBJ2-5 and V is TRBV28, with D uncertain. Germline V gene data show CDR1 as MDHEN and CDR2 as SYDVKM. Deletions cut 2 bases from V and 0 bases from J, with 4 bases between. The CDR3 runs to 13 residues. The CDR3 sequence is CASSLQYQETQYF. In DNA form, the CDR3 reads TGTGCCAGCAGTTTACAGTACCAAGAGACCCAGTACTTC.

This chain joins TRBV3-1 (or the pseudogene TRBV3-2) and TRBJ2-1; 12 nucleotides line up with TRBD2. The CDR3 has 16 amino acids. Germline loops: CDR1 LGHDT, CDR2 YNNKEL (reference sequence). Trimming removed 1 base from V and 8 bases from J; junction bases left unmatched: 6. The CDR3 spells CASSQGWLAGGHEQFF. CDR3 DNA sequence: TGTGCCAGCAGCCAAGGATGGCTAGCGGGGGGGCATGAGCAGTTCTTC.

The rearrangement joins TRBV21-1 to TRBJ1-2; the DNA was not compared with TRBD1, the D call given in the table. TRBV21-1 has pseudogene status. The CDR3 runs to 15 residues. This chain's CDR3 is CASSNGQGGDYGYTF. Here the CDR3 DNA reads TGTGCCAGCAGCAATGGACAGGGAGGGGACTATGGCTACACCTTC.

This chain links TRBV3-1 (or the pseudogene TRBV3-2) with TRBJ2-1, with D possibly TRBD2 on 5 matching bases. This CDR3 region has 14 residues. Germline-derived CDR1 and CDR2 are LGHDT and YNNKEL (reference sequence). Deletions cut 6 bases from V and 0 bases from J, with 9 bases between. The CDR3 DNA is TGTGCCAGCAGGGACTTCGGCTCCTACAATGAGCAGTTCTTC. Amino acids: CASRDFGSYNEQFF.